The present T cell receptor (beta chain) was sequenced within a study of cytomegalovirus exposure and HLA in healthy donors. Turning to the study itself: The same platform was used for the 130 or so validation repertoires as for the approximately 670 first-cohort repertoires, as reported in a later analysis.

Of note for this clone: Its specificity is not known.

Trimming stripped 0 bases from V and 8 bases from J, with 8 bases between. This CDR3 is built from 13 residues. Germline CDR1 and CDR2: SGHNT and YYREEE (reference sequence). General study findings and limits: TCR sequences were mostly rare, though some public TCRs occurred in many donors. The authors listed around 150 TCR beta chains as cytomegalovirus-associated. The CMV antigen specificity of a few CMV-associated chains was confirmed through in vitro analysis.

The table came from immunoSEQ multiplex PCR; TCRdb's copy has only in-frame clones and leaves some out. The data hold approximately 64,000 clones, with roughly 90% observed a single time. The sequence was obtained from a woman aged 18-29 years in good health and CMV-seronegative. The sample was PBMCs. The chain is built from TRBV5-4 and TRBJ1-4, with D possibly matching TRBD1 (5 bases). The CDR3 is CASSLEGAEKLFF. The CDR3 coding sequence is TGTGCCAGCAGCTTGGAAGGGGCCGAAAAACTGTTTTTT.